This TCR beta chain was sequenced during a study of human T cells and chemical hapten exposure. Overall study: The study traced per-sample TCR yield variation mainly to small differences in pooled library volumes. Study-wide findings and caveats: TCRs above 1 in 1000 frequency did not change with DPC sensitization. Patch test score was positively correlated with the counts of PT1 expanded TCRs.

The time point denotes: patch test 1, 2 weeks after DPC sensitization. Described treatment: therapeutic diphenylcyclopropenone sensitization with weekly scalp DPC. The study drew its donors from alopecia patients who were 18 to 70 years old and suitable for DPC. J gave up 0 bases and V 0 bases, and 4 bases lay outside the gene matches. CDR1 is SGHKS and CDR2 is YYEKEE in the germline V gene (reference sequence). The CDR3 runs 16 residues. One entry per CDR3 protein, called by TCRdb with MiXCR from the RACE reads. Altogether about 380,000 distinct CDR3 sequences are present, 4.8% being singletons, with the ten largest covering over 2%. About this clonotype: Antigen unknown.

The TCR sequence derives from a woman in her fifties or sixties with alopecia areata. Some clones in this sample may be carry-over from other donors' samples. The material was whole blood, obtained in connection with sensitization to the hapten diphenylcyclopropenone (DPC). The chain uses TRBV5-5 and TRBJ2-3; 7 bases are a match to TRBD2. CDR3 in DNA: TGTGCCAGCAGCTTGGGAGCGGGGACTAGCACAGATACGCAGTATTTT. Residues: CASSLGAGTSTDTQYF.